This T cell receptor beta chain is from a study of shared clonotypes between healthy human individuals. Study-wide results and caveats: Only blood samples were collected, and tissue repertoires likely differ.

A remark on this clone: Its cognate antigen is unknown.

Germline CDR1 is SGHRS and CDR2 is YFSETQ. Trimming at V came to 3 bases and at J to 1 base, leaving 12 bases not matched to a gene. The CDR3 length is 17 residues. Running of the assay took place at deep level. DNA at about 190 ng, tens of thousands of T cell genomes, went into sorted-subset replicate PCRs. Authors' methods: Junction-only immunoSEQ sequences carried no quality scores, so filtering differed. Profiled with immunoSEQ multiplex PCR; TCRdb holds only in-frame clones, not every one. That table gives V, J and clone size, and the DNA gave D and trimming. The sample lists some 1,100,000 clones, approximately 80% occurring once.

This sequence originates from a man aged 18 to 29 in good health. Some clones in this sample may be carry-over from other donors' samples. V usage is TRBV5-1 and J usage is TRBJ2-5, with 7 bases matching TRBD1. The sample consisted of memory CD4+ T cells from PBMCs. Described subset: CD45RA-negative fraction. The CDR3 spells CASSSEMLGGPQETQYF. CDR3 coding DNA: TGCGCCAGCAGCTCGGAGATGTTAGGGGGCCCCCAAGAGACCCAGTACTTC.